This is a list of T cell receptor beta chains from one sample in a study of regulatory T cells in long-lasting Graves disease. A single record per CDR3 protein comes from TCRdb applying MiXCR to the multiplex PCR reads. The table lists 500,000 or so distinct CDR3 sequences, approximately 14% of them singletons, with roughly 15% in the top ten. The sample also formed part of further work on T cells in Graves' hyperthyroidism and ophthalmopathy.

The material sequenced was peripheral blood mononuclear cells (PBMCs), taken at new diagnosis, from a patient treated with antithyroid drugs. These receptor sequences come from a woman aged 45-65 years with Graves disease. CDR3s include the opening cysteine and the closing phenylalanine or tryptophan. The order of the fields is CDR3 length, J gene, clone size, V gene, D gene, CDR3 protein, CDR3 DNA. A D gene is named only where the DNA matches it firmly. Part of the rows lack a size; the others show once, few, many or a class for expanded clones.

CDR3 length: 20
J gene: TRBJ2-3
clone size: many
V gene: TRBV27
D gene: TRBD2
CDR3 protein: CASSLWGLAGRSASTDTQYF
CDR3 DNA: TGTGCCAGCAGTTTATGGGGACTAGCGGGAAGAAGCGCTAGCACAGATACGCAGTATTTT

CDR3 length: 16
J gene: TRBJ2-1
clone size: many
V gene: TRBV29-1
D gene: .
CDR3 protein: CSVEVPHRSSYNEQFF
CDR3 DNA: TGCAGCGTTGAAGTCCCCCATAGGAGCTCCTACAATGAGCAGTTCTTC

CDR3 length: 15
J gene: TRBJ2-7
clone size: few
V gene: TRBV20-1
D gene: TRBD2
CDR3 protein: CSAPSGGSGSYEQYF
CDR3 DNA: TGCAGTGCTCCCTCGGGGGGCAGCGGGAGTTACGAGCAGTACTTC

CDR3 length: 13
J gene: TRBJ2-5
clone size: many
V gene: TRBV24-1
D gene: .
CDR3 protein: CATSDLDELTQYF
CDR3 DNA: TGTGCCACCAGTGACCTGGACGAGTTGACCCAGTACTTC

CDR3 length: 14
J gene: TRBJ1-1
clone size: many
V gene: TRBV28
D gene: .
CDR3 protein: CASGTLSRYTEAFF
CDR3 DNA: TGTGCCAGCGGGACTTTATCACGGTACACTGAAGCTTTCTTT

CDR3 length: 17
J gene: TRBJ1-6
clone size: .
V gene: TRBV18
D gene: .
CDR3 protein: CASSPSTPSLGGSPLHF
CDR3 DNA: TGTGCCAGCTCACCATCAACCCCAAGCCTTGGCGGATCACCCCTCCACTTT

CDR3 length: 15
J gene: TRBJ2-2
clone size: few
V gene: TRBV9
D gene: TRBD2
CDR3 protein: CASSGGLAGTGELFF
CDR3 DNA: TGTGCCAGCAGCGGGGGACTAGCGGGCACCGGGGAGCTGTTTTTT

CDR3 length: 17
J gene: TRBJ2-3
clone size: many
V gene: TRBV24-1
D gene: TRBD2
CDR3 protein: CATSELLTSGREDTQYF
CDR3 DNA: TGTGCCACCAGTGAGCTACTGACTAGCGGGAGGGAAGATACGCAGTATTTT

CDR3 length: 15
J gene: TRBJ1-3
clone size: many
V gene: TRBV2
D gene: .
CDR3 protein: CASSELGQYGNTIYF
CDR3 DNA: TGTGCCAGCAGTGAACTCGGCCAGTACGGAAACACCATATATTTT

CDR3 length: 14
J gene: TRBJ2-7
clone size: many
V gene: TRBV29-1
D gene: TRBD1
CDR3 protein: CSVAQGQGGYEQYF
CDR3 DNA: TGCAGCGTGGCGCAAGGACAGGGGGGGTACGAGCAGTACTTC

CDR3 length: 14
J gene: TRBJ2-7
clone size: many
V gene: TRBV27
D gene: .
CDR3 protein: CASSLYLGSREQYF
CDR3 DNA: TGTGCCAGCAGTTTATACCTAGGGTCAAGGGAGCAGTACTTC

CDR3 length: 12
J gene: TRBJ2-7
clone size: few
V gene: TRBV2
D gene: .
CDR3 protein: CASSATAYEQYF
CDR3 DNA: TGTGCCAGCAGTGCGACCGCCTACGAGCAGTACTTC

CDR3 length: 14
J gene: TRBJ2-1
clone size: .
V gene: TRBV19
D gene: TRBD2
CDR3 protein: CASSTTGTMREQFF
CDR3 DNA: TGTGCCAGTAGTACTACCGGGACTATGCGGGAGCAGTTCTTC

CDR3 length: 14
J gene: TRBJ2-2
clone size: .
V gene: TRBV18
D gene: .
CDR3 protein: CASSSAPNTGELFF
CDR3 DNA: TGTGCCAGCTCATCAGCCCCGAACACCGGGGAGCTGTTTTTT

CDR3 length: 16
J gene: TRBJ2-3
clone size: few
V gene: TRBV28
D gene: .
CDR3 protein: CASSSSSVRMADTQYF
CDR3 DNA: TGTGCCAGCAGTTCCTCCTCGGTCAGGATGGCAGATACGCAGTATTTT

CDR3 length: 16
J gene: TRBJ2-1
clone size: .
V gene: TRBV11-2
D gene: .
CDR3 protein: CASSLVGSGDYNEQFF
CDR3 DNA: TGTGCCAGCAGCTTAGTGGGTAGCGGAGATTACAATGAGCAGTTCTTC

CDR3 length: 14
J gene: TRBJ2-3
clone size: many
V gene: TRBV29-1
D gene: .
CDR3 protein: CSVVKGVNTDTQYF
CDR3 DNA: TGCAGCGTTGTAAAGGGAGTTAATACAGATACGCAGTATTTT

CDR3 length: 13
J gene: TRBJ2-1
clone size: few
V gene: TRBV6-2/TRBV6-3
D gene: .
CDR3 protein: CAVRREGYSEQFF
CDR3 DNA: TGTGCCGTCCGAAGAGAGGGCTACAGTGAGCAGTTCTTC

CDR3 length: 15
J gene: TRBJ2-7
clone size: .
V gene: TRBV19
D gene: .
CDR3 protein: CASSIMSGLSYEQYF
CDR3 DNA: TGTGCCAGTAGTATAATGAGCGGTCTCTCCTACGAGCAGTACTTC